Sequencing of this T cell receptor (beta chain) was carried out in a study of post-analysis software for immune sequencing data. On the study more broadly: The cohort encompassed relapsing-remitting, secondary progressive and progressive-relapsing multiple sclerosis disease courses.

This clonotype was seen a handful of times. The antigen is undetermined. Carried by the TCR beta cDNA libraries were unique molecular identifiers. Yield was approximately 500,000 cDNA molecules from roughly 0.93 to 9.6 million T cells. TCRdb ran MiXCR on the PCR reads and lists one entry per CDR3 protein. The table lists approximately 180,000 distinct CDR3 sequences, approximately 31% of them singletons. This CDR3 region has 15 residues. Trimming cost V 2 bases and J 4 bases, with 14 bases left between them. Germline V gives CDR1 DFQATT, CDR2 SNEGSKA (reference sequence). The study's findings and limits: Five TRBV segments occurring more often in patients than controls included TRBV5-6, TRBV5-1 and TRBV20-1. Samples made in the same batch grouped tightly together by F measure. The normalized Chao1 diversity of multiple sclerosis patients was significantly lower than that of controls.

This chain connects TRBV20-1 to TRBJ1-4, with D perhaps matching TRBD1 (6 bases). Sequencing was done on a sample of blood. This receptor was taken from a girl between 5 and 17 years old with multiple sclerosis. CDR3 nucleotides: TGCAGTGCTAGACCTACGACAGGACGTAATGAAAAACTGTTTTTT. It translates to CSARPTTGRNEKLFF.